This T cell receptor beta chain was found in a study of cytomegalovirus exposure and HLA in healthy donors. Donors were ostensibly healthy at sampling, although undocumented immune exposures were probable. This clone occurred once. 13 Jbeta primers and 60 Vbeta primers were used for the PCR. The table came from immunoSEQ multiplex PCR; TCRdb's copy has only in-frame clones and leaves some out. The table shows 200,000 or so clones, with 78% occurring only once. The V and J ends lost 2 bases and 7 bases respectively, with 14 bases between them. The CDR3 is made up of 13 amino acids. Germline CDR1 GTSNPN, CDR2 SVGIG (reference sequence).

The sequenced sample was PBMCs. The clonotype was recovered from a male donor in good health and CMV-seronegative. The gene calls are TRBV30 and TRBJ1-2; maybe TRBD1 (5 bases). The CDR3 is CAWSPPAGFGYTF. CDR3 nucleotides: TGTGCCTGGAGTCCTCCGGCAGGGTTTGGCTACACCTTC.